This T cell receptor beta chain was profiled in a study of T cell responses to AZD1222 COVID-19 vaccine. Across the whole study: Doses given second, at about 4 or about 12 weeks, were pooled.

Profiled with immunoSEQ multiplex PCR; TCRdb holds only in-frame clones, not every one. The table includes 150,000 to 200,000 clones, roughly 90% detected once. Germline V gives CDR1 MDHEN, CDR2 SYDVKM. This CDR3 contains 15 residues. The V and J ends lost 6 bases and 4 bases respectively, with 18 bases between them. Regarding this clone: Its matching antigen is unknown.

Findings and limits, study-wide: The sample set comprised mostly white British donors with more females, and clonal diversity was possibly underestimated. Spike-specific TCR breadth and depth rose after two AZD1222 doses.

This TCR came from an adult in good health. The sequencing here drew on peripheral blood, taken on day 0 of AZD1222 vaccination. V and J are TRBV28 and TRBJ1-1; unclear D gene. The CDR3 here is CASSLPRGASTEAFF. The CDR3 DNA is TGTGCCAGCAGCCTCCCACGGGGAGCGAGCACTGAAGCTTTCTTT.